This T cell receptor beta chain was found in a study of T-cell reconstitution after alpha-beta-depleted transplantation in children. Germline values: CDR1 SGHRS, CDR2 YFSETQ. The J segment lost 3 bases and the V segment lost 5 bases, leaving 9 bases of the junction unmatched. The CDR3 is 15 residues long. Unique molecular identifiers were used to barcode this TCRbeta library. TCRdb reprocessed the PCR reads with MiXCR, giving one entry per CDR3 protein. The sample consists of 500,000 to 600,000 distinct CDR3 sequences, roughly 18% of them appearing once. This TCR came from a human donor who donated a stem cell graft to a child with acute lymphoblastic leukemia. Sequenced here: PBMCs from the stem cell graft donor, sampled from the stem cell graft. The chain employs TRBV5-1 and TRBJ2-3, with 7 bases aligning to TRBD2. The CDR3 is CASSQIGRLTDTQYF. The CDR3 DNA reads TGCGCCAGCAGTCAAATCGGGAGGCTGACAGATACGCAGTATTTT. Filled out from reference TRBV5-1 and TRBJ2-3, the complete variable domain reads KAGVTQTPRYLIKTRGQQVTLSCSPISGHRSVSWYQQTPGQGLQFLFEYFSETQRNKGNFPGRFSGRQFSNSRSEMNVSTLELGDSALYLCASSQIGRLTDTQYFGPGTRLTVL.